Reported below is one T cell receptor beta chain. Assay used: immunoSEQ multiplex PCR; TCRdb lists only in-frame clones, some missing. The sample yields about 110,000 clones, just under 90% seen once. This entry belongs to a study of blood T cell repertoires in COVID-19. The TCR sequence derives from a human donor in a cohort sampled during active COVID-19. Sequenced material: peripheral blood.

This CDR3 is CASSFGGNSYEQYF. For the CDR3, the DNA is TGCGCCAGCAGCTTTGGGGGGAACTCCTACGAGCAGTACTTC. The chain has TRBV5-1 and TRBJ2-7; D may be TRBD2 (6 bases). The CDR3 has 14 residues. V lost 2 bases to trimming and J lost 0 bases, with 9 bases between them. The germline V gene has CDR1 SGHRS and CDR2 YFSETQ.